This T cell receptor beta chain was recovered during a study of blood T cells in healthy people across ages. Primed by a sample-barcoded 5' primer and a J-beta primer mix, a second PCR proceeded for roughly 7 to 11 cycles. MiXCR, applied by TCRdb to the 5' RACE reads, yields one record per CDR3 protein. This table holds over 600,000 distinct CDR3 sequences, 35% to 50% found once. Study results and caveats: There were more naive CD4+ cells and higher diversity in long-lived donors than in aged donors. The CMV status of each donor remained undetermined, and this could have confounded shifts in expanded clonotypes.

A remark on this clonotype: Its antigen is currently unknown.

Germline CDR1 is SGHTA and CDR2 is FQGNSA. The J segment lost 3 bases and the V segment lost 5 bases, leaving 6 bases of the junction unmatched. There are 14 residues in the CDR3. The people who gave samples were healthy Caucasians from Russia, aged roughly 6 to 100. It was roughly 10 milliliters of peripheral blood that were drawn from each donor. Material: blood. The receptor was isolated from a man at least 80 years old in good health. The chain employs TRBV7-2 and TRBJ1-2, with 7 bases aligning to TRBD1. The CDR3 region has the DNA TGTGCCAGCAGCCTAGGGGGCAGTGACTATGGCTACACCTTC. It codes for CASSLGGSDYGYTF.